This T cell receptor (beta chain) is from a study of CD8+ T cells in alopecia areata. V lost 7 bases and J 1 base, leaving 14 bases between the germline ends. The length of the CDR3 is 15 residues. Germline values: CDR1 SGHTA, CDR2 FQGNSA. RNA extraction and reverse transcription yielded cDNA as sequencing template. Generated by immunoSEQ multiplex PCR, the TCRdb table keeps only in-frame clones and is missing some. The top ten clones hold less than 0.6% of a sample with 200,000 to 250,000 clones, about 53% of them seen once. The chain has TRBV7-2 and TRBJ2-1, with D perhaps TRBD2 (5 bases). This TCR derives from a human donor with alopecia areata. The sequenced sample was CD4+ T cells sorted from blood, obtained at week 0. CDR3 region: CASTDTSDSYNEQFF. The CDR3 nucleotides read TGTGCCAGCACCGATACTAGTGATTCCTACAATGAGCAGTTCTTC.